The sequence of this T cell receptor (beta chain) was determined in a study of OX40 agonist ivuxolimab in advanced cancers. Data came from immunoSEQ multiplex PCR; TCRdb stores just in-frame clones and leaves some out. The sample has roughly 100,000 clones, about nine tenths seen once. The CDR3 totals 16 residues. The V gene lost 1 base and the J gene lost 0 bases, with 13 bases spanning the gap. CDR1 MNHEY and CDR2 SMNVEV come from the germline V gene (reference sequence). The TCR sequence derives from an adult with an advanced solid tumor such as melanoma, head and neck, liver or kidney cancer. The rearrangement links TRBV27 to TRBJ2-7; the D gene is possibly TRBD1 (5 bases). Sequencing used CD4+ or CD8+ T cells sorted from blood, obtained in a trial of the OX40 agonist ivuxolimab. The CDR3 here is CASSLLGRASSYEQYF. The CDR3 nucleotides read TGTGCCAGCAGTTTATTGGGCAGGGCCAGCTCCTACGAGCAGTACTTC.